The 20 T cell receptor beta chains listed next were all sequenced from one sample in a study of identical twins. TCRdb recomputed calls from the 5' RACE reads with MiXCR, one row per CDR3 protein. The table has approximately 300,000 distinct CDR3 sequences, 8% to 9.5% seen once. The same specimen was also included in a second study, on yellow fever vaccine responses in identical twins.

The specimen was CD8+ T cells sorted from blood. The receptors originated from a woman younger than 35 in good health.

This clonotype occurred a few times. In DNA form, the CDR3 reads TGTGCCAGCCAGTTTAATTGGGGATACGAGCAGTACTTC. It is translated as CASQFNWGYEQYF. The chain recombines TRBV6-6 with TRBJ2-7, with D unclear. V was clipped by 8 bases and J by 4 bases, with 15 bases between them. Germline V lookup: CDR1 MNHNY, CDR2 SVGAGI (reference sequence). The CDR3 is 13 residues long.

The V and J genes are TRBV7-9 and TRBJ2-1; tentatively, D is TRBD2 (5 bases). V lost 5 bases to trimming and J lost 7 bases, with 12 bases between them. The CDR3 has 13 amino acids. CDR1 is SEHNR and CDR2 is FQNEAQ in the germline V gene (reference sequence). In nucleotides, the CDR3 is TGTGCCAGCAGCGAGGGAGCTTGGAATGAGCAGTTCTTC. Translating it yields CASSEGAWNEQFF.

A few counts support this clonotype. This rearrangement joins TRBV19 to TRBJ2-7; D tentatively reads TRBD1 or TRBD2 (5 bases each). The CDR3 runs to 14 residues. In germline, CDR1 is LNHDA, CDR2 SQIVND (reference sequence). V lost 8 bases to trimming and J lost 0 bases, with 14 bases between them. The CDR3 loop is CASESWDLSYEQYF. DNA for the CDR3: TGTGCCAGTGAATCTTGGGACCTCTCCTACGAGCAGTACTTC.

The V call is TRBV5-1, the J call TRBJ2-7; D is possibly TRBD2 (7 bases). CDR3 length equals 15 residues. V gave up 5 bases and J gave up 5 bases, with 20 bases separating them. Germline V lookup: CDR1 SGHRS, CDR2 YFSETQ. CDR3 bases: TGCGCCAGCAGGGTAGAGGCGGGGGCGCTTAACGAGCAGTACTTC. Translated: CASRVEAGALNEQYF.

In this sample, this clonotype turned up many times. The CDR3 nucleotides read TGCGCCAGCAGCCAAGTTTTTGGCAGGGACGAGCAGTACTTC. Amino acids: CASSQVFGRDEQYF. This rearrangement joins TRBV4-1 to TRBJ2-7, with D possibly being TRBD1 (5 bases). Trimming removed 1 base from V and 5 bases from J, with 12 bases in between. Germline CDR1 is MGHRA and CDR2 is YSYEKL. The CDR3 contains 14 residues.

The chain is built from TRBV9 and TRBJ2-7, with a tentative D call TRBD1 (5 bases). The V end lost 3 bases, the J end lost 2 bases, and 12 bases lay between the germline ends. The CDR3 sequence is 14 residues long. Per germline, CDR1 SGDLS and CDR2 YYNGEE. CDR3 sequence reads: CASSGEQAPYEQYF. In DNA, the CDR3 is TGTGCCAGCAGCGGAGAACAGGCCCCCTACGAGCAGTACTTC.

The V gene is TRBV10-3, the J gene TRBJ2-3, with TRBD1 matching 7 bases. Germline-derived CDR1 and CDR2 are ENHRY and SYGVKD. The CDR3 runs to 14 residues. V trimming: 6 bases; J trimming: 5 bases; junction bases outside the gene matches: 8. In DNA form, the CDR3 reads TGTGCCATCAGACCGGGACAGTTGATAGATACGCAGTATTTT. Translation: CAIRPGQLIDTQYF.

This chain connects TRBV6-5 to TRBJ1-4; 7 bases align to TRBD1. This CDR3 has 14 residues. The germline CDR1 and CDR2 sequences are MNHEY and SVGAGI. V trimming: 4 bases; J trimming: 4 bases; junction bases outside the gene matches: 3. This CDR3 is CASSSGGYNEKLFF. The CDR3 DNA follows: TGTGCCAGCAGTTCAGGGGGATATAATGAAAAACTGTTTTTT.

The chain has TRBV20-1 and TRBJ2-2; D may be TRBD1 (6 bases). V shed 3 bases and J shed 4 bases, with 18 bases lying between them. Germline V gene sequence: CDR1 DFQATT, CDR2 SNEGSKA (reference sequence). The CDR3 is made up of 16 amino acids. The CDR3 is CSARGITGSSTGELFF. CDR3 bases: TGCAGTGCTAGGGGCATAACAGGGTCGAGCACCGGGGAGCTGTTTTTT.

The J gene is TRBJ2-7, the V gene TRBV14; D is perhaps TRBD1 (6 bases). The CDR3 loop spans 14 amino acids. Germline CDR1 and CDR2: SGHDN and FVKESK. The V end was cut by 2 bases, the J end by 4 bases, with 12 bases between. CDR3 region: CASSQLDSPYEQYF. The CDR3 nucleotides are TGTGCCAGCAGCCAACTGGACAGCCCTTACGAGCAGTACTTC. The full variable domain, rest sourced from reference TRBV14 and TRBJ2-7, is EAGVTQFPSHSVIEKGQTVTLRCDPISGHDNLYWYRRVMGKEIKFLLHFVKESKQDESGMPNNRFLAERTGGTYSTLKVQPAELEDSGVYFCASSQLDSPYEQYFGPGTRLTVT.

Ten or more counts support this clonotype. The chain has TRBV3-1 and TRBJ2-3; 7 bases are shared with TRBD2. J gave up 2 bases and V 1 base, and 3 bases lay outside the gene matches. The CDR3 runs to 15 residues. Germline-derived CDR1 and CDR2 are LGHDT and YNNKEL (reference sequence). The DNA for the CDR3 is TGTGCCAGCAGCCAAGTACTAGCGTCCACAGATACGCAGTATTTT. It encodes CASSQVLASTDTQYF.

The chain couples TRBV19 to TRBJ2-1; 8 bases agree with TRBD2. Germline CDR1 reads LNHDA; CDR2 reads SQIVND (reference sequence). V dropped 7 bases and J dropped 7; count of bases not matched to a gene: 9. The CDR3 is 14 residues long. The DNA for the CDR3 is TGTGCCAGTACTTCCCTAGCGGGCGTTAATGAGCAGTTCTTC. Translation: CASTSLAGVNEQFF.

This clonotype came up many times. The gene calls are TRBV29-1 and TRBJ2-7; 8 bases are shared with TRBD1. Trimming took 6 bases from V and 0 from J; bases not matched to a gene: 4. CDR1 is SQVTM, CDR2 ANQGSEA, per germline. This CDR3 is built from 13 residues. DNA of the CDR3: TGCAGCGTACGGACAGGGAACTCCTACGAGCAGTACTTC. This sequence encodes CSVRTGNSYEQYF.

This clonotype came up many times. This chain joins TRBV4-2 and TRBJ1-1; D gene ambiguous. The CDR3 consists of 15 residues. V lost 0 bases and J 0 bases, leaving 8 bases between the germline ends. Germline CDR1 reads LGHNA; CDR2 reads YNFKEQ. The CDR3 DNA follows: TGTGCCAGCAGCCAAGATACCGCTATGAACACTGAAGCTTTCTTT. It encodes CASSQDTAMNTEAFF.

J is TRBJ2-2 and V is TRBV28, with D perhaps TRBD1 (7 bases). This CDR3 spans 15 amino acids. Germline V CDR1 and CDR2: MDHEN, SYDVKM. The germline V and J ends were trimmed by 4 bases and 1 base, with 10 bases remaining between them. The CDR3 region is CASSYRGLNTGELFF. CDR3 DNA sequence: TGTGCCAGCAGTTACAGGGGACTGAACACCGGGGAGCTGTTTTTT.

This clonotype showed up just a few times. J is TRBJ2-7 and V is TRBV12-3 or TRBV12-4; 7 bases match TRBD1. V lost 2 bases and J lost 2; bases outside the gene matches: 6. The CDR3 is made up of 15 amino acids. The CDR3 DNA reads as TGTGCCAGCAGTTTACAGAGGGGGCATGCCTACGAGCAGTACTTC. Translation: CASSLQRGHAYEQYF.

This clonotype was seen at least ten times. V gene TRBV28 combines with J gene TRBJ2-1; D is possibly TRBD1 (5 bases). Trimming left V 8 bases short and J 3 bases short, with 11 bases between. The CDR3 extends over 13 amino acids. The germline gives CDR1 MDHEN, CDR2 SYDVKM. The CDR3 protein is CASGAVLYNEQFF. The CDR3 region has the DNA TGTGCCAGCGGGGCAGTACTCTACAATGAGCAGTTCTTC.

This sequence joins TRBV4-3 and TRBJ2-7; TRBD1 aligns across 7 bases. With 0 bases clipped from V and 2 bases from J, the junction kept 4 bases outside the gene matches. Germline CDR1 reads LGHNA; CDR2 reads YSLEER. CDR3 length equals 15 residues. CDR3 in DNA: TGCGCCAGCAGCCAAGAAGGGGACAGTGCCTACGAGCAGTACTTC. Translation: CASSQEGDSAYEQYF.

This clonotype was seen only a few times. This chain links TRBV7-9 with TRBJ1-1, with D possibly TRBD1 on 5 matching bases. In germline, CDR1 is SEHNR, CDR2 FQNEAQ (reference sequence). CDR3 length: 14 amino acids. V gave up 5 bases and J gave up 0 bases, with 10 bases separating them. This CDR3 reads CASSVQGMNTEAFF. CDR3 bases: TGTGCCAGCAGCGTCCAGGGCATGAACACTGAAGCTTTCTTT.

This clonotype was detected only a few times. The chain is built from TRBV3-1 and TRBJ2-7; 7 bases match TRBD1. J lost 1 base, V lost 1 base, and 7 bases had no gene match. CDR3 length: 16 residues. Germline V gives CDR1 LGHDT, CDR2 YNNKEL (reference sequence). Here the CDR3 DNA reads TGTGCCAGCAGCCAAGTTAGGACAGGAAAATCCTACGAGCAGTACTTC. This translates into CASSQVRTGKSYEQYF.